This T cell receptor (beta chain) was obtained from a study of molecular identifiers for immune sequencing clone quantification. Whole-study context: Replicates involved a five-way split of RNA from approximately 20,000 or 98,000 naive CD8 cells, with sequencing of four. Overall study results and limits: It was shown that clones above 20 RNA copies held over 99% of effector molecules, but under 1% in naive cells.

CD8+CD4-CCR7+CD45RA+ sorting gave the naive CD8 T cells. With 6 bases removed from V and 4 bases from J, the gap between germline ends came to 6 bases. This CDR3 contains 11 residues. Germline CDR1 reads ENHRY; CDR2 reads SYGVKD. TCRdb reprocessed the PCR reads with MiXCR, giving one entry per CDR3 protein. Of roughly 100,000 distinct CDR3 sequences in the sample, about 35% were seen once. With respect to this clonotype: The antigen is undetermined.

The receptor was isolated from a human donor in good health. Some libraries in this study had Jurkat cell RNA spiked in. Sequenced input: naive CD8+ T cells from blood, with Jurkat cell RNA spiked in. As to subset: FACS-sorted CD8+CD4-CCR7+CD45RA+ naive T cells. The V call is TRBV10-3, the J call TRBJ1-1, with D perhaps TRBD1 (6 bases). The CDR3 DNA reads as TGTGCCATCAGAGGGGGCACTGAAGCTTTCTTT. Its translation is CAIRGGTEAFF.